The 30 T cell receptor beta chains below all came from one sample that was sequenced in a study of blood T cell repertoires in COVID-19. Measured with immunoSEQ multiplex PCR; TCRdb has only the in-frame clones, and not every one. The data hold 110,000 to 150,000 clones, with about 89% observed a single time. Material: peripheral blood. All receptors derive from a man aged 55 to 69 with active or convalescent COVID-19.

V and J are TRBV5-5 and TRBJ1-1; a weak D match, TRBD1 (6 bases). Germline V lookup: CDR1 SGHKS, CDR2 YYEKEE (reference sequence). Trimming pared 2 bases from V and 7 bases from J, leaving 12 bases between. The CDR3 is 13 residues long. The CDR3 region has the DNA TGTGCCAGCAGCTTATTGACACAGGGTGAAGCTTTCTTT. It encodes CASSLLTQGEAFF.

This clone came up a few times. The CDR3: CASSLGARGRVETQYF. The CDR3 coding sequence is TGTGCCAGCAGCTTAGGGGCCAGGGGGCGCGTGGAGACCCAGTACTTC. The rearrangement links TRBV7-2 to TRBJ2-5; 8 bases are shared with TRBD1. The V and J ends lost 1 base and 5 bases, in that order; junction bases with no gene match: 9. Looked up from germline, CDR1 is SGHTA and CDR2 is FQGNSA. The CDR3 runs 16 residues.

The J gene is TRBJ2-7, the V gene TRBV5-6, with TRBD1 identical over 9 bases. The length of the CDR3 is 15 residues. The V gene's germline CDR1 is SGHDT and CDR2 YYEEEE. Trimming at V came to 1 base and at J to 5 bases, leaving 7 bases not matched to a gene. The DNA for the CDR3 is TGTGCCAGCAGCTTGACCGGGACAGGGCCGGACGAGCAGTACTTC. Translation: CASSLTGTGPDEQYF. Based on the CDR3 plus reference TRBV5-6 and TRBJ2-7, the full variable domain is DAGVTQSPTHLIKTRGQQVTLRCSPKSGHDTVSWYQQALGQGPQFIFQYYEEEERQRGNFPDRFSGHQFPNYSSELNVNALLLGDSALYLCASSLTGTGPDEQYFGPGTRLTVT.

This clone was observed a handful of times. The rearrangement joins TRBV2 to TRBJ2-5, with D possibly being TRBD2 (5 bases). Trimming pared 6 bases from V and 9 bases from J, leaving 8 bases between. The CDR3 loop spans 10 amino acids. CDR1 and CDR2 (germline): SNHLY, FYNNEI. DNA of the CDR3: TGTGCCAGCAGCGCTAGCCCCCAGTACTTC. Residues: CASSASPQYF.

This chain links TRBV9 with TRBJ2-1, with 9 bases matching TRBD2. Per germline, CDR1 SGDLS and CDR2 YYNGEE. J was trimmed by 5 bases and V by 2 bases; bases with no gene match: 8. The CDR3 totals 16 residues. The CDR3 loop is CASSVPEREVDNEQFF. CDR3 DNA: TGTGCCAGCAGCGTGCCTGAGCGGGAGGTAGACAATGAGCAGTTCTTC.

This clone was seen repeatedly, ten times or more. The chain couples TRBV4-1 to TRBJ2-3; 9 bases map to TRBD2. V lost 4 bases and J lost 2; bases outside the gene matches: 7. Looked up from germline, CDR1 is MGHRA and CDR2 is YSYEKL. The CDR3 totals 16 residues. The CDR3 loop is CASSPGRLAATDTQYF. In nucleotides, the CDR3 is TGCGCCAGCAGCCCCGGCAGACTAGCGGCCACAGATACGCAGTATTTT.

The chain employs TRBV3-1 (or the pseudogene TRBV3-2) and TRBJ1-2; 9 bases match TRBD1. CDR1 and CDR2 from the germline V gene are LGHDT and YNNKEL (reference sequence). The CDR3 runs to 17 residues. After removal of 3 bases from V and 3 bases from J, the junction contained 11 bases not matched to a gene. This CDR3 is CASSHGGTGGFHYGYTF. CDR3 DNA sequence: TGTGCCAGCAGCCATGGGGGAACAGGGGGCTTTCACTATGGCTACACCTTC.

V and J are TRBV2 and TRBJ2-3; the D gene is possibly TRBD1 (5 bases). V lost 4 bases to trimming and J lost 5 bases, with 10 bases between them. Germline CDR1 and CDR2: SNHLY and FYNNEI. CDR3 length equals 13 residues. CDR3 amino acids: CASSGNQGDTQYF. The CDR3 nucleotides are TGTGCCAGCAGTGGGAATCAGGGAGATACGCAGTATTTT.

The chain has TRBV9 and TRBJ2-7, with D hard to call. The CDR3 sequence is 13 residues long. With 0 bases removed from V and 9 bases from J, the gap between germline ends came to 13 bases. The germline V gene has CDR1 SGDLS and CDR2 YYNGEE. Written as DNA, the CDR3 is TGTGCCAGCAGCGTAGAGGCAGGTCAAAGGCAGTACTTC. The encoded protein is CASSVEAGQRQYF.

This clone showed up just once. The chain couples TRBV9 to TRBJ1-3; 8 bases align to TRBD1. CDR1 and CDR2 from the germline V gene are SGDLS and YYNGEE. The CDR3 contains 16 residues. Germline trimming cut 4 bases from V and 2 bases from J; bases unmatched to any gene: 8. CDR3 sequence reads: CASSLGQGRTGNTIYF. The CDR3 DNA reads TGTGCCAGCAGCCTCGGACAGGGTCGGACTGGAAACACCATATATTTT.

J is TRBJ1-4 and V is TRBV5-6; possibly TRBD1 for D (5 bases). Between the trimmed V and J ends, which lost 0 bases and 0 bases, there was a span of 9 bases. From germline, CDR1 is SGHDT and CDR2 YYEEEE. CDR3 length equals 16 residues. The CDR3 reads CASSLVGDSTNEKLFF. CDR3 DNA: TGTGCCAGCAGCTTGGTCGGGGACTCAACTAATGAAAAACTGTTTTTT.

This rearrangement joins TRBV7-2 to TRBJ2-7; 11 bases are a match to TRBD2. Germline assignment: CDR1 SGHTA and CDR2 FQGNSA. Germline trimming cut 5 bases from V and 3 bases from J; bases unmatched to any gene: 6. This CDR3 comprises 15 residues. The CDR3 reads CASSILGTSGYEQYF. CDR3 coding DNA: TGTGCCAGCAGCATACTCGGGACTAGCGGCTACGAGCAGTACTTC.

The rearrangement joins TRBV6-5 to TRBJ2-7; perhaps TRBD2 as D (5 bases). This CDR3 has 13 residues. Germline V gives CDR1 MNHEY, CDR2 SVGAGI. Between the trimmed V and J ends, which lost 7 bases and 3 bases, there was a span of 13 bases. CDR3 bases: TGTGCCAGCAACGAAGGGAGTAACTACGAGCAGTACTTC. This encodes CASNEGSNYEQYF.

The chain carries TRBV27 and TRBJ2-1; 7 nucleotides match TRBD1. The trim removed 7 bases at V and 3 bases at J, leaving 9 bases unmatched. Per germline, CDR1 MNHEY and CDR2 SMNVEV (reference sequence). The CDR3 consists of 15 residues. CDR3 residues: CASTERQGFYNEQFF. CDR3 coding DNA: TGTGCCAGCACCGAACGACAGGGATTCTACAATGAGCAGTTCTTC.

V gene TRBV2 combines with J gene TRBJ1-3; tentatively, D is TRBD1 (6 bases). The CDR3 spans 15 residues. The germline V gene encodes CDR1 SNHLY and CDR2 FYNNEI. Trimming left V 11 bases short and J 1 base short, with 18 bases between. The CDR3 here is CASQTGPPSGNTIYF. The DNA for the CDR3 is TGTGCCTCCCAGACAGGCCCACCTTCTGGAAACACCATATATTTT.

V is TRBV7-6 and J is TRBJ2-5; D is undetermined. The CDR3 runs 11 residues. Germline CDR1 reads SGHVS; CDR2 reads FNYEAQ. Trimming pared 5 bases from V and 4 bases from J, leaving 5 bases between. The DNA of the CDR3 is TGTGCCAGCAGCCCCGGAGAGACCCAGTACTTC. It is translated as CASSPGETQYF.

The chain couples TRBV7-2 to TRBJ2-5, with TRBD2 as a possible D gene (7 bases). The CDR3 spans 15 residues. Germline V gene sequence: CDR1 SGHTA, CDR2 FQGNSA. The V gene lost 5 bases and the J gene lost 5 bases, with 18 bases spanning the gap. CDR3 amino acids: CASSKGGARGETQYF. The CDR3, as DNA: TGTGCCAGCAGCAAAGGGGGGGCGCGTGGGGAGACCCAGTACTTC.

V and J are TRBV4-1 and TRBJ2-7, with D perhaps matching TRBD1 (6 bases). Germline assignment: CDR1 MGHRA and CDR2 YSYEKL. The V and J ends lost 0 bases and 4 bases respectively, with 16 bases between them. This CDR3 is 16 amino acids long. The CDR3 loop reads CASSQDRGHGRYEQYF. The CDR3 region has the DNA TGCGCCAGCAGCCAAGATAGGGGACACGGCCGGTACGAGCAGTACTTC.

The V and J genes are TRBV7-2 and TRBJ1-2; D is uncertain. V was cut by 2 bases and J by 7 bases, with 14 bases left in between. This CDR3 has 14 residues. CDR1 and CDR2 (germline): SGHTA, FQGNSA. The CDR3 loop reads CASSLNPGSGGYTF. For the CDR3, the DNA is TGTGCCAGCAGCTTAAATCCCGGGTCCGGTGGCTACACCTTC.

The genes are TRBV7-9 and TRBJ1-4; tentative D call: TRBD1 (5 bases). This CDR3 comprises 14 residues. V shed 0 bases and J shed 5 bases, with 7 bases lying between them. Germline-derived CDR1 and CDR2 are SEHNR and FQNEAQ (reference sequence). CDR3 DNA: TGTGCCAGCAGCTTAGCAGGGGCCAATGAAAAACTGTTTTTT. Translating gives CASSLAGANEKLFF.

This clone came up once. The chain uses TRBV5-6 and TRBJ2-3; 10 positions agree with TRBD2. The CDR3 sequence is 16 residues long. CDR1 and CDR2 (germline): SGHDT, YYEEEE. J gave up 6 bases and V 6 bases, and 13 bases lay outside the gene matches. The CDR3 coding sequence is TGTGCCAGCACCCGAGGGAGCGGGAGGGCGGGGGATACGCAGTATTTT. Translation gives CASTRGSGRAGDTQYF.

This clone has a single count. This chain connects TRBV28 to TRBJ2-3; TRBD2 might be the D (6 bases). Trimming pared 6 bases from V and 0 bases from J, leaving 13 bases between. The CDR3 spans 15 residues. Germline-derived CDR1 and CDR2 are MDHEN and SYDVKM. The CDR3 DNA is TGTGCCAGCAGATCGGAGCGGGCTAGCACAGATACGCAGTATTTT. It translates to CASRSERASTDTQYF.

This chain links TRBV19 with TRBJ1-1, with 7 bases fitting TRBD1. Germline CDR1 reads LNHDA; CDR2 reads SQIVND (reference sequence). J gave up 3 bases and V 10 bases, and 11 bases lay outside the gene matches. The CDR3 covers 14 residues. The CDR3 sequence is CATSGGRVDTEAFF. The CDR3 DNA is TGTGCCACCTCAGGGGGTAGAGTTGACACTGAAGCTTTCTTT.

V and J are TRBV5-6 and TRBJ2-7, with TRBD2 matching over 9 bases. Germline V gives CDR1 SGHDT, CDR2 YYEEEE. The CDR3 consists of 13 residues. V lost 10 bases and J lost 7; bases outside the gene matches: 12. For the CDR3, the DNA is TGTGCCCCACCGGGACTAGCAGTCTGTGAGCAGTACTTC. Amino acid sequence: CAPPGLAVCEQYF.

The rearrangement links TRBV19 to TRBJ2-1; the D gene is possibly TRBD2 (5 bases). The V gene lost 4 bases and the J gene lost 0 bases, with 10 bases spanning the gap. Germline assignment: CDR1 LNHDA and CDR2 SQIVND (reference sequence). This CDR3 contains 15 residues. For the CDR3, the DNA is TGTGCCAGTAGTAGCGGGCCCAGCTCCTACAATGAGCAGTTCTTC. Amino acids: CASSSGPSSYNEQFF.

In this sample, this clone turned up a few times. The CDR3 loop is CASSLVLRVEETQYF. The CDR3, as DNA: TGCGCCAGCAGCTTGGTTTTGCGGGTGGAGGAGACCCAGTACTTC. This rearrangement joins TRBV5-1 to TRBJ2-5; a weak D match, TRBD2 (5 bases). Germline V lookup: CDR1 SGHRS, CDR2 YFSETQ. V lost 0 bases and J lost 5, with 14 bases in between. The CDR3 is made up of 15 amino acids.

The rearrangement joins TRBV5-4 to TRBJ2-5; TRBD2 matches 13 bases. The CDR3 runs to 16 residues. Trimming cost V 3 bases and J 6 bases; bases outside gene matches: 8. Germline V CDR1 and CDR2: SGHNT, YYREEE (reference sequence). CDR3 region: CASSSGLAGALQTQYF. The CDR3 coding sequence is TGTGCCAGCAGCTCAGGACTAGCGGGAGCCCTACAGACCCAGTACTTC. Combining the CDR3 with reference TRBV5-4 and TRBJ2-5 gives the whole variable domain ETGVTQSPTHLIKTRGQQVTLRCSSQSGHNTVSWYQQALGQGPQFIFQYYREEENGRGNFPPRFSGLQFPNYSSELNVNALELDDSALYLCASSSGLAGALQTQYFGPGTRLLVL.

This chain links TRBV2 with TRBJ1-5; a weak D match, TRBD1 (6 bases). Trimming removed 7 bases at V and 7 bases at J, with 23 bases between. Per germline, CDR1 SNHLY and CDR2 FYNNEI. The CDR3 spans 16 residues. The CDR3 loop reads CASKQGMPSDRQPQHF. The CDR3 nucleotides read TGTGCCAGCAAACAGGGTATGCCCTCAGATCGCCAGCCCCAGCATTTT.

The J gene is TRBJ1-4, the V gene TRBV4-2; 8 bases align to TRBD1. With V trimmed by 0 bases and J by 5 bases, 14 bases remained unmatched. In germline, CDR1 is LGHNA, CDR2 YNFKEQ. The CDR3 covers 19 residues. The CDR3 DNA follows: TGTGCCAGCAGCCAAGATCTGGGGGGGACAGGACGTTCGAATGAAAAACTGTTTTTT. This gives the protein CASSQDLGGTGRSNEKLFF.

The V and J genes are TRBV20-1 and TRBJ1-2; D not resolved. This CDR3 spans 15 amino acids. Germline assignment: CDR1 DFQATT and CDR2 SNEGSKA (reference sequence). V lost 3 bases and J lost 4, with 18 bases in between. This CDR3 reads CSASALRESGYGYTF. CDR3 nucleotides: TGCAGTGCTAGTGCCCTCCGCGAGTCCGGCTATGGCTACACCTTC.